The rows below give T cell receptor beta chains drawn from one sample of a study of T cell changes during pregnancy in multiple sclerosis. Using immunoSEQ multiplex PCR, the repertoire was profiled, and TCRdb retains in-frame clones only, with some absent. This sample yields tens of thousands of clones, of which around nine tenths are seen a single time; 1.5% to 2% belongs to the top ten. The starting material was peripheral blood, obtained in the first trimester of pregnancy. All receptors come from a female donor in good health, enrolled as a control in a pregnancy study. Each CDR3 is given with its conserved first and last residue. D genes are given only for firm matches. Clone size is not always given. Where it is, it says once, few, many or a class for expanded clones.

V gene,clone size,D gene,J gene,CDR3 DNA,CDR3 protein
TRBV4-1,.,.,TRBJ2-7,TGCGCCAGCAGCCAAGAGGACGCGGAGGGCCGAGGATACGAGCAGTACTTC,CASSQEDAEGRGYEQYF
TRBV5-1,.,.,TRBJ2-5,TGCGCCAGCAGCTCATACAGGGAACAAGAGACCCAGTACTTC,CASSSYREQETQYF
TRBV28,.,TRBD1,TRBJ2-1,TGTGCCAGCAGCACCGGGACAGGGGTGGATGAGCAGTTCTTC,CASSTGTGVDEQFF
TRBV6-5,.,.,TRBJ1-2,TGTGCCAGCAGTTACTCAGACAGCCCCTTTTCCTATGGCTACACCTTC,CASSYSDSPFSYGYTF
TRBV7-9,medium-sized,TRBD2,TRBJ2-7,TGTGCCAGCAGCTTCGGGGGGGGAGAGCAGTACTTC,CASSFGGGEQYF
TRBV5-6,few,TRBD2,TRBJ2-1,TGTGCCAGCAGAAGCGGGATGGGACCAGATGAGCAGTTCTTC,CASRSGMGPDEQFF
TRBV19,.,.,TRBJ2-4,TGTGCCAGTAGTTACGGGGAGCCAGCCAAAAACATTCAGTACTTC,CASSYGEPAKNIQYF
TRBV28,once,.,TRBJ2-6,TGTGCCAGCACTCAGGCAGGGACAGGGGCCAACGTCCTGACTTTC,CASTQAGTGANVLTF
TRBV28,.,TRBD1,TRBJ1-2,TGTGCCAGCAGTTCCACAGGGGGGAACTATGGCTACACCTTC,CASSSTGGNYGYTF
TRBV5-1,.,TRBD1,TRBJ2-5,TGCGCCAGCAGCTTGGCGGGACAGGGGCAAGAGACCCAGTACTTC,CASSLAGQGQETQYF
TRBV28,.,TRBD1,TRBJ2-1,TGTGCCAGCAGTTTAACGGGACAGGGCTACAATGAGCAGTTCTTC,CASSLTGQGYNEQFF
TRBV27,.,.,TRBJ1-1,TGTGCCAGCAGTTTGGGGGGGCCCACTGAAGCTTTCTTT,CASSLGGPTEAFF
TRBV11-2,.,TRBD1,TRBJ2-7,TGTGCCAGCAGCGCGATACAGGGGGGCTCCTACGAGCAGTACTTC,CASSAIQGGSYEQYF
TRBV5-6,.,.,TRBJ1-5,TGTGCCAGCAGTTCCGGGACAAATCAGCCCCAGCATTTT,CASSSGTNQPQHF
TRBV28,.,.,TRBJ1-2,TGTGCCAGCAGACCCGGGGGGTATGGCTACACCTTC,CASRPGGYGYTF
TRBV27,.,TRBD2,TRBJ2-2,TGTGCCAGCAGTCAGAGCGGGAGATGGGTCGGGGAGCTGTTTTTT,CASSQSGRWVGELFF
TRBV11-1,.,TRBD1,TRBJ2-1,TGTGCCAGCAGCTCCGGACAGGGGGACTACAATGAGCAGTTCTTC,CASSSGQGDYNEQFF
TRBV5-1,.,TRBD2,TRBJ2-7,TGCGCCAGCAGCCTGACGGGACTAGCGGCCTACGAGCAGTACTTC,CASSLTGLAAYEQYF
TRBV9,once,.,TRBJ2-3,TGTGCCAGCAGCGTAGTCCAGGGGAAGTACGTAGATACGCAGTATTTT,CASSVVQGKYVDTQYF
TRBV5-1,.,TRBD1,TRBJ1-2,TGCGCCAGCAGCTCCTCCGGGACAGCCCCTCGAGGAGGCTACACCTTC,CASSSSGTAPRGGYTF
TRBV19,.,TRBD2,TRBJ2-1,TGTGCCAGCGGGCTAGCGGGGCTCAGCTCCTACAATGAGCAGTTCTTC,CASGLAGLSSYNEQFF
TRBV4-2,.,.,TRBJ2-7,TGTGCCAGCAGCCAAGATCCGACGGAGAGCTACGAGCAGTACTTC,CASSQDPTESYEQYF
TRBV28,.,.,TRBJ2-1,TGTGCCAGCAGTCCGGCGGGGAGCGGCAGTAACAATGAGCAGTTCTTC,CASSPAGSGSNNEQFF
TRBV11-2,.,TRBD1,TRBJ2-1,TGTGCCACCTCCCTGAGAATACAGGGGGCAATCAATGAGCAGTTCTTC,CATSLRIQGAINEQFF
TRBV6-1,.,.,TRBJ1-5,TGTGCCAGCAGTGAAGCTAACGGACAGTATCAGCCCCAGCATTTT,CASSEANGQYQPQHF
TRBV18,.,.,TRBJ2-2,TGTGCCAGCTCACTTCTTAGGGGCTCGATTACCGGGGAGCTGTTTTTT,CASSLLRGSITGELFF